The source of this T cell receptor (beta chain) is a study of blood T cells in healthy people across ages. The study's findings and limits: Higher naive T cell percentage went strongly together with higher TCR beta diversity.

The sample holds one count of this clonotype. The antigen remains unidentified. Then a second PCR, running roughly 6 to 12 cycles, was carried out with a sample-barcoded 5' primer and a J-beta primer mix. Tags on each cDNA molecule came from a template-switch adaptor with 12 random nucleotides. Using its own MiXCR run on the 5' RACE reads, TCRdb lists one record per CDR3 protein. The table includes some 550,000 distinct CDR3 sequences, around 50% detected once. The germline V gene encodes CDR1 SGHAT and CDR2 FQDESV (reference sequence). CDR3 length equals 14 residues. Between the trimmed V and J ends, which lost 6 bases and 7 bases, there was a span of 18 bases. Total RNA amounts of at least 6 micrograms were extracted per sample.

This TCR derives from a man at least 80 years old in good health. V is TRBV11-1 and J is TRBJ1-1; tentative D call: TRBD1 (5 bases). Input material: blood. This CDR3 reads CASRQIRTGGEAFF. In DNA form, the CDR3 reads TGTGCCAGCAGGCAAATTAGGACTGGGGGTGAAGCTTTCTTT.